The TCR beta chain under discussion was sequenced for a study of T cell repertoires in cytomegalovirus infection. Study information: CMV epitopes used comprised recently identified HLA-C-restricted ones and well-studied HLA-B-restricted ones. The public TCR beta signatures pointed to both CMV infection and matching HLA type. Findings and caveats of the study: Ex vivo responses were dominated by HLA-C-restricted CMV-specific TCR beta clonotypes. Identification of carriers of CMV plus the relevant HLA was achieved through cumulative public TCR beta family frequency.

V lost 0 bases and J lost 2; bases outside the gene matches: 4. Germline loops: CDR1 SGHVS, CDR2 FQNEAQ. This CDR3 comprises 16 residues. TCRdb processed the reads anew with MiXCR; each CDR3 protein has one entry. The table includes 700,000 to 900,000 distinct CDR3 sequences, under 35% detected once. About this clonotype: Its antigen is not known.

This receptor was taken from a human donor in good health (CMV status not recorded). Some clones in this sample may be carry-over from other donors' samples. The V call is TRBV7-8, the J call TRBJ2-3; TRBD2 agrees at 8 bases. The sequencing used cultured CD8+ T cells from PBMCs, collected from culture after CMV antigen stimulation. CDR3 sequence (DNA): TGTGCCAGCAGCTTAGCTAGCGGGGCTTACACAGATACGCAGTATTTT. Its translation: CASSLASGAYTDTQYF.